What follows are 29 T cell receptor beta chains derived from one specimen sequenced in a study of T cell repertoires in cytomegalovirus infection. MiXCR, run by TCRdb on the reads, gives a single entry per CDR3 protein. The repertoire holds around 490,000 distinct CDR3 sequences, with about a quarter as singletons. The source material was PBMCs. These receptors were collected from a human donor in good health (CMV status not recorded). Some clones in this sample may be carry-over from other donors' samples.

This clonotype turned up a few times. The chain employs TRBV6-4 and TRBJ2-1; 9 nucleotides align to TRBD2. The CDR3 covers 18 residues. V trimming: 3 bases; J trimming: 2 bases; junction bases outside the gene matches: 11. Germline values: CDR1 MRHNA, CDR2 SNTAGT. The DNA of the CDR3 is TGTGCCAGCAGTGAGGGGGTAGCGGGAGACCCACCCTACAATGAGCAGTTCTTC. As protein: CASSEGVAGDPPYNEQFF.

This clonotype turned up a few times. This chain joins TRBV24-1 and TRBJ2-7; TRBD1 might be the D (6 bases). Trimming took off 4 bases at V and 3 bases at J, with 15 bases between the two ends. Looked up from germline, CDR1 is KGHDR and CDR2 is SFDVKD. There are 15 residues in the CDR3. DNA of the CDR3: TGTGCCACCAGTGAGGGGGCCGGACGGATCTACGAGCAGTACTTC. Translating gives CATSEGAGRIYEQYF.

The gene calls are TRBV6-5 and TRBJ2-3; D uncertain. V was trimmed by 0 bases and J by 6 bases, leaving 7 bases between them. The CDR3 loop spans 13 amino acids. CDR1 MNHEY and CDR2 SVGAGI come from the germline V gene. CDR3 sequence (DNA): TGTGCCAGCAGTTACTCGCGCGACGATACGCAGTATTTT. It codes for CASSYSRDDTQYF.

Here the CDR3 DNA reads TGTGCCAGCAGCTTAGAGGGACTCGCCTCCTACGAGCAGTACGTC. It translates to CASSLEGLASYEQYV. J is TRBJ2-7 and V is TRBV7-2, with a weak D call TRBD2 (6 bases). Trimming removed 1 base from V and 0 bases from J, with 10 bases in between. Looked up from germline, CDR1 is SGHTA and CDR2 is FQGNSA. The length of the CDR3 is 15 residues.

The rearrangement uses TRBV7-3 and TRBJ2-5; D is ambiguous. CDR3 length: 13 amino acids. In germline, CDR1 is SGHTA, CDR2 FQGTGA. The ends were cut back, 5 bases at V and 5 bases at J, with 12 bases in the middle. Here the CDR3 reads CASSLLPWETQYF. The CDR3 region has the DNA TGTGCCAGCAGCCTACTACCGTGGGAGACCCAGTACTTC.

The chain uses TRBV11-2 and TRBJ2-1, with D possibly being TRBD2 (5 bases). The CDR3 has 17 residues. Trimming took off 2 bases at V and 1 base at J, with 15 bases between the two ends. Germline V gene data show CDR1 as SGHAT and CDR2 as FQNNGV. The chain's CDR3 is CASSLRVSSGSYNEQFF. CDR3 coding DNA: TGTGCCAGCAGCTTAAGGGTCTCCAGCGGTTCCTACAATGAGCAGTTCTTC.

This chain uses TRBV11-2 with TRBJ2-1, with D perhaps being TRBD1 or TRBD2 (6 bases each). Per germline, CDR1 SGHAT and CDR2 FQNNGV. V shed 1 base and J shed 14 bases, with 21 bases lying between them. This CDR3 region has 15 residues. DNA of the CDR3: TGTGCCAGCAGCTTAGTCGTAGGAGGGGGAGGTACGGAGTTCTTC. Translation: CASSLVVGGGGTEFF.

This clonotype was counted a few times. This chain connects TRBV7-3 to TRBJ2-3, with D possibly being TRBD1 or TRBD2 (5 bases each). Trimming cost V 2 bases and J 4 bases, with 10 bases left between them. The germline CDR1 and CDR2 sequences are SGHTA and FQGTGA. This CDR3 is 14 amino acids long. As DNA, the CDR3 is TGTGCCAGCAGCTTAGATCCGGGACCAGATACGCAGTATTTT. This sequence encodes CASSLDPGPDTQYF.

This clonotype was counted between two and nine times. The chain employs TRBV7-2 and TRBJ2-7; D possibly corresponds to TRBD2 (5 bases). CDR1 and CDR2 (germline): SGHTA, FQGNSA. Trimming left V 5 bases short and J 3 bases short, with 23 bases between. The CDR3 is 17 amino acids. The CDR3 loop reads CASSPSLDFSGFYEQYF. The CDR3 DNA follows: TGTGCCAGCAGCCCCTCCCTGGACTTCTCAGGTTTCTACGAGCAGTACTTC.

This clonotype was observed a few times. The gene calls are TRBV12-5 and TRBJ2-4; 10 bases are shared with TRBD2. The CDR3 has 18 residues. From germline, CDR1 is LGHNT and CDR2 FRNRAP. The V gene end was trimmed by 4 bases and the J gene end by 0 bases; junction bases not matched to a gene: 9. CDR3 nucleotide sequence: TGTGCTAGTGGTTGGGTAGCGGGAGGTAACCTAGCCAAAAACATTCAGTACTTC. Amino acid sequence: CASGWVAGGNLAKNIQYF.

The rearrangement joins TRBV13 to TRBJ2-3; tentatively, D is TRBD2 (5 bases). The CDR3 contains 15 residues. In germline, CDR1 is PRHDT, CDR2 FYEKMQ (reference sequence). Trimming removed 8 bases from V and 1 base from J, with 16 bases in between. The CDR3 protein is CASRHRLEGTDTQYF. The CDR3 DNA sequence: TGTGCCAGCCGCCACCGTTTGGAGGGCACAGATACGCAGTATTTT.

This chain uses TRBV7-6 with TRBJ1-5; 7 bases align to TRBD1. The CDR3 length is 16 residues. Germline V gene sequence: CDR1 SGHVS, CDR2 FNYEAQ. The V gene end was trimmed by 1 base and the J gene end by 2 bases; junction bases not matched to a gene: 5. DNA of the CDR3: TGTGCCAGCAGCTTAGGGCAGGGGGGACGCAATCAGCCCCAGCATTTT. It codes for CASSLGQGGRNQPQHF. Full variable domain (rest looked up from reference TRBV7-6 and TRBJ1-5): GAGVSQSPRYKVTKRGQDVALRCDPISGHVSLYWYRQALGQGPEFLTYFNYEAQQDKSGLPNDRFSAERPEGSISTLTIQRTEQRDSAMYRCASSLGQGGRNQPQHFGDGTRLSIL.

There are many counts of this clonotype. This rearrangement joins TRBV7-6 to TRBJ2-1, with 16 bases that match TRBD2. This CDR3 is built from 19 residues. CDR1 is SGHVS, CDR2 FNYEAQ, per germline. Trimming at V came to 7 bases and at J to 7 bases, leaving 16 bases not matched to a gene. CDR3 region: CASTKGQTGTSGRANEQFF. Here the CDR3 DNA reads TGTGCCAGCACAAAAGGACAGACCGGGACTAGCGGGAGGGCAAATGAGCAGTTCTTC.

This clonotype was observed a few times. The chain carries TRBV11-2 and TRBJ2-2; D is undetermined. This CDR3 has 14 amino acids. CDR1 and CDR2 (germline): SGHAT, FQNNGV. V was cut by 4 bases and J by 2 bases, with 8 bases left in between. This CDR3 is CASSSRSNTGELFF. In nucleotides, the CDR3 is TGTGCCAGCAGCTCCAGGAGTAACACCGGGGAGCTGTTTTTT.

The chain couples TRBV29-1 to TRBJ1-2; 7 nucleotides agree with TRBD1. J lost 5 bases, V lost 4 bases, and 7 bases had no gene match. The CDR3 totals 13 residues. Germline V gene lookup returns CDR1 SQVTM and CDR2 ANQGSEA. The DNA for the CDR3 is TGCAGCGTTGGACAGGGAGTTGGGTATGGCTACACCTTC. Protein sequence: CSVGQGVGYGYTF. The full variable domain, completed using reference TRBV29-1 and TRBJ1-2, is SAVISQKPSRDICQRGTSLTIQCQVDSQVTMMFWYRQQPGQSLTLIATANQGSEATYESGFVIDKFPISRPNLTFSTLTVSNMSPEDSSIYLCSVGQGVGYGYTFGSGTRLTVV.

This clonotype was seen a handful of times. The V and J genes are TRBV27 and TRBJ1-5, with 8 bases fitting TRBD1. Germline V gives CDR1 MNHEY, CDR2 SMNVEV (reference sequence). V was pared by 7 bases and J by 8 bases, with 13 bases of the junction left unmatched. The CDR3 runs to 15 residues. For the CDR3, the DNA is TGTGCCAGCACCTCCCTCAGGGGGCATTGGGAGCCCCAGCATTTT. Translating it yields CASTSLRGHWEPQHF.

This chain joins TRBV29-1 and TRBJ2-3; D might be TRBD1 or TRBD2, each matching 6 bases. V shed 2 bases and J shed 6 bases, with 12 bases lying between them. This CDR3 has 13 amino acids. CDR1 and CDR2 (germline): SQVTM, ANQGSEA. The CDR3 sequence: CSVERVGGDTQYF. The CDR3 DNA reads TGCAGCGTTGAAAGGGTCGGGGGCGATACGCAGTATTTT.

The V gene is TRBV7-2, the J gene TRBJ2-7; D is possibly TRBD2 (5 bases). V was pared by 5 bases and J by 0 bases, with 11 bases between. This CDR3 contains 14 residues. CDR1 and CDR2 (germline): SGHTA, FQGNSA. CDR3 sequence (DNA): TGTGCCAGCAGCCCAGCGGTACCCTCCTACGAGCAGTACTTC. It codes for CASSPAVPSYEQYF. Filled out from reference TRBV7-2 and TRBJ2-7, the complete variable domain reads GAGVSQSPSNKVTEKGKDVELRCDPISGHTALYWYRQSLGQGLEFLIYFQGNSAPDKSGLPSDRFSAERTGGSVSTLTIQRTQQEDSAVYLCASSPAVPSYEQYFGPGTRLTVT.

V usage is TRBV6-1 and J usage is TRBJ2-1; D is undetermined. Germline values: CDR1 MNHNS, CDR2 SASEGT. The CDR3 has 12 residues. Trimming left V 5 bases short and J 9 bases short, with 11 bases between. As DNA, the CDR3 is TGTGCCAGCAGTACCCACTACGGTGAGCAGTTCTTC. This sequence encodes CASSTHYGEQFF.

This clonotype turned up a few times. The chain recombines TRBV29-1 with TRBJ2-6; D might be TRBD2 (6 bases). CDR3 size: 14 residues. Germline CDR1 and CDR2: SQVTM and ANQGSEA. Trimming removed 6 bases from V and 1 base from J, with 10 bases in between. CDR3 nucleotide sequence: TGCAGCGTGGACGGGGGATCTGGGGCCAACGTCCTGACTTTC. This encodes CSVDGGSGANVLTF. The full variable domain, completed using reference TRBV29-1 and TRBJ2-6, is SAVISQKPSRDICQRGTSLTIQCQVDSQVTMMFWYRQQPGQSLTLIATANQGSEATYESGFVIDKFPISRPNLTFSTLTVSNMSPEDSSIYLCSVDGGSGANVLTFGAGSRLTVL.

This clonotype was seen many times. V usage is TRBV19 and J usage is TRBJ1-1, with D unclear. Germline CDR1 is LNHDA and CDR2 is SQIVND (reference sequence). Trimming shortened V by 5 bases and J by 1 base, and 5 bases separated the two germline ends. The CDR3 is 12 amino acids. Here the CDR3 reads CASSWWNTEAFF. The DNA of the CDR3 is TGTGCCAGTAGTTGGTGGAACACTGAAGCTTTCTTT.

This clonotype was seen ten or more times. The CDR3 sequence: CASSYSRTGTNTGELFF. DNA for the CDR3: TGTGCCAGCAGTTACTCCCGGACGGGCACGAACACCGGGGAGCTGTTTTTT. The gene calls are TRBV6-2 or TRBV6-3 and TRBJ2-2; D uncertain. The CDR3 runs 17 residues. V was trimmed by 0 bases and J by 0 bases, leaving 11 bases between them. CDR1 and CDR2 (germline): MNHEY, SVGEGT.

The genes are TRBV29-1 and TRBJ1-5; D is perhaps TRBD1 (5 bases). Germline V gene sequence: CDR1 SQVTM, CDR2 ANQGSEA. CDR3 size: 13 residues. Trimming pared 7 bases from V and 5 bases from J, leaving 15 bases between. In DNA, the CDR3 is TGCAGCGGAGGGACGGGTAGGGATCAGCCCCAGCATTTT. It is translated as CSGGTGRDQPQHF.

As concerns this clonotype: A much larger clone is a single base away; this may be a read error. The chain couples TRBV7-2 to TRBJ2-1, with 9 nucleotides matching TRBD2. Unmatched junction bases numbered 10, after V lost 3 bases and J lost 7 bases. Germline values: CDR1 SGHTA, CDR2 FQGNSA. This CDR3 contains 16 residues. The chain's CDR3 is CASSFGGREGKNEQFF. CDR3 bases: TGTGCCAGCAGCTTCGGGGGGCGGGAGGGCAAAAATGAGCAGTTCTTC.

This chain connects TRBV12-3 or TRBV12-4 to TRBJ2-4; TRBD2 matches at 10 bases. The CDR3 totals 15 residues. V shed 5 bases and J 7 bases; nucleotides not matched to a gene: 8. The CDR3 DNA reads TGTGCCAGCAGTAAACAAGGGACTAGCGCTAACATTCAGTACTTC. Translation gives CASSKQGTSANIQYF.

This clonotype has only a few counts. The chain joins TRBV7-9 to TRBJ2-1, with D perhaps being TRBD1 or TRBD2 (5 bases each). Trimming removed 5 bases at V and 6 bases at J, with 17 bases between. CDR1 and CDR2 from the germline V gene are SEHNR and FQNEAQ (reference sequence). The CDR3 has 15 residues. The CDR3 region has the DNA TGTGCCAGCAGCCCAGGAGTCGGGACCATCAATGAGCAGTTCTTC. Encoded protein: CASSPGVGTINEQFF. Combining the CDR3 with reference TRBV7-9 and TRBJ2-1 gives the whole variable domain DTGVSQNPRHKITKRGQNVTFRCDPISEHNRLYWYRQTLGQGPEFLTYFQNEAQLEKSRLLSDRFSAERPKGSFSTLEIQRTEQGDSAMYLCASSPGVGTINEQFFGPGTRLTVL.

V is TRBV6-1 and J is TRBJ2-5, with 10 positions matching TRBD1. V was clipped by 4 bases and J by 3 bases; unmatched bases: 2. CDR3 length: 14 residues. The germline V gene has CDR1 MNHNS and CDR2 SASEGT. The CDR3 is CASSGGQGEETQYF. CDR3 bases: TGTGCCAGCAGTGGCGGACAGGGGGAAGAGACCCAGTACTTC.

V is TRBV6-1 and J is TRBJ1-3, with D maybe TRBD1 (5 bases). Deletions cut 10 bases from V and 0 bases from J, with 16 bases between. This CDR3 comprises 15 residues. Per the germline V gene, CDR1 is MNHNS and CDR2 is SASEGT. The CDR3 coding sequence is TGTGCCATCGTCTGGGACGTATACTCTGGAAACACCATATATTTT. Protein sequence: CAIVWDVYSGNTIYF.

V is TRBV19 and J is TRBJ2-1, with a weak D call TRBD2 (5 bases). Per germline, CDR1 LNHDA and CDR2 SQIVND (reference sequence). The CDR3 extends over 13 amino acids. Trimming removed 2 bases at V and 8 bases at J, with 10 bases between. CDR3 protein: CASSISRRDEQFF. DNA of the CDR3: TGTGCCAGTAGTATAAGTAGGCGGGATGAGCAGTTCTTC.